The 5 T cell receptor beta chains listed next were all sequenced from one sample in a study of CD8+ T cells in alopecia areata. Sequencing used cDNA as its template, made by extracting RNA and reverse transcribing it. Sequencing was performed with immunoSEQ multiplex PCR; in TCRdb, only in-frame clones are kept and a portion is missing. The sample carries around 300,000 clones, about three fifths recorded once. This sample's treatment: oral pan-JAK inhibitor, 5-10 mg twice daily. The material was CD4+ T cells sorted from blood, obtained around week 54, from a patient treated with tofacitinib. These receptors were taken from a human donor with alopecia areata.

There are a few counts of this clone. The gene calls are TRBV30 and TRBJ1-4, with D maybe TRBD1 (5 bases). The germline V gene encodes CDR1 GTSNPN and CDR2 SVGIG (reference sequence). This CDR3 comprises 14 residues. V was cut by 4 bases and J by 0 bases, with 9 bases left in between. CDR3 in amino acids: CAWTGVSTNEKLFF. DNA for the CDR3: TGTGCCTGGACGGGGGTTTCAACTAATGAAAAACTGTTTTTT.

This chain connects TRBV29-1 to TRBJ1-4, with D unclear. CDR3 length equals 12 residues. Germline V gene lookup returns CDR1 SQVTM and CDR2 ANQGSEA. The V gene lost 7 bases and the J gene lost 6 bases, with 12 bases spanning the gap. CDR3 DNA: TGCAGCGCAACAGAGGGATATGAAAAACTGTTTTTT. This gives the protein CSATEGYEKLFF.

The V call is TRBV2, the J call TRBJ2-7; D tentatively reads TRBD1 or TRBD2 (5 bases each). The germline gives CDR1 SNHLY, CDR2 FYNNEI. V was trimmed by 8 bases and J by 2 bases, leaving 16 bases between them. The CDR3 loop spans 14 amino acids. Written as DNA, the CDR3 is TGTGCCAGCGGAAGAGGTCTGGGGGCCTACGAGCAGTACTTC. It codes for CASGRGLGAYEQYF.

Notes on this clone: This sample includes further DNA sequences coding for the same CDR3. This chain links TRBV5-6 with TRBJ1-2; D call uncertain. Germline loops: CDR1 SGHDT, CDR2 YYEEEE. V gave up 1 base and J gave up 3 bases, with 4 bases separating them. The CDR3 has 12 residues. The CDR3 bases are TGTGCCAGCAGCTTGCGGGACTATGGCTACACCTTC. Translated: CASSLRDYGYTF.

A few counts support this clone. The chain couples TRBV15 to TRBJ2-3; 10 bases are shared with TRBD2. The CDR3 contains 12 residues. With 7 bases clipped from V and 6 bases from J, the junction kept 1 base outside the gene matches. CDR1 and CDR2 from the germline V gene are LNHNV and YYDKDF (reference sequence). The CDR3, as DNA: TGTGCCACCACGACTAGCGGGGATACGCAGTATTTT. Its protein product is CATTTSGDTQYF. The whole variable domain, filled in from reference TRBV15 and TRBJ2-3, reads DAMVIQNPRYQVTQFGKPVTLSCSQTLNHNVMYWYQQKSSQAPKLLFHYYDKDFNNEADTPDNFQSRRPNTSFCFLDIRSPGLGDTAMYLCATTTSGDTQYFGPGTRLTVL.